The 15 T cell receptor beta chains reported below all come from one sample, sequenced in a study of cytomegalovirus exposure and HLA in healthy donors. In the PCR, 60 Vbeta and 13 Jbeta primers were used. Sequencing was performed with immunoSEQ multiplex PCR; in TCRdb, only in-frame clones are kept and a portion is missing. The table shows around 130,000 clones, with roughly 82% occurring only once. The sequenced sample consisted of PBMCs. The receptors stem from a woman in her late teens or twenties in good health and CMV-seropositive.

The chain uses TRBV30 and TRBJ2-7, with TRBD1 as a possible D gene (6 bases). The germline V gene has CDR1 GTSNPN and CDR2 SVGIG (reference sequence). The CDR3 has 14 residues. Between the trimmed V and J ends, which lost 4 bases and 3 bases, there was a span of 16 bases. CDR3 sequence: CAWNRDTLGYEQYF. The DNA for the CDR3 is TGTGCCTGGAACCGGGACACCCTAGGCTACGAGCAGTACTTC.

CDR3 in amino acids: CATIVQALGTGELFF. The CDR3 bases are TGTGCCACCATTGTTCAGGCCCTGGGCACCGGGGAGCTGTTTTTT. This chain uses TRBV15 with TRBJ2-2, with D uncertain. The CDR3 sequence is 15 residues long. Germline CDR1 and CDR2: LNHNV and YYDKDF (reference sequence). Trimming took off 7 bases at V and 4 bases at J, with 16 bases between the two ends.

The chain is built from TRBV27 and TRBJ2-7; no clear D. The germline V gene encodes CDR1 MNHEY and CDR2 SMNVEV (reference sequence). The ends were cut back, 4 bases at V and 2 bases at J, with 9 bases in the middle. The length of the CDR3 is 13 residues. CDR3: CASSSAVTYEQYF. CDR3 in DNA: TGTGCCAGCAGTTCGGCGGTTACCTACGAGCAGTACTTC.

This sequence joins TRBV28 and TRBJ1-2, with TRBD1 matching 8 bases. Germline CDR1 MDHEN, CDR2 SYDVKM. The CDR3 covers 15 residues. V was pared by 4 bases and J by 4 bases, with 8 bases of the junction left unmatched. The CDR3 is CASSSPRTGLYGYTF. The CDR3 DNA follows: TGTGCCAGCAGTTCCCCCCGGACAGGGCTCTATGGCTACACCTTC.

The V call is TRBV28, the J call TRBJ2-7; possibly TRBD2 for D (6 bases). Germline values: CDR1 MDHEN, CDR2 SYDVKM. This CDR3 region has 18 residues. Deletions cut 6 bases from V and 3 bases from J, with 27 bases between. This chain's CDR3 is CASSPPGPLGGKDYEQYF. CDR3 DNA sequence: TGTGCCAGCAGCCCACCAGGACCCCTTGGGGGGAAGGACTACGAGCAGTACTTC.

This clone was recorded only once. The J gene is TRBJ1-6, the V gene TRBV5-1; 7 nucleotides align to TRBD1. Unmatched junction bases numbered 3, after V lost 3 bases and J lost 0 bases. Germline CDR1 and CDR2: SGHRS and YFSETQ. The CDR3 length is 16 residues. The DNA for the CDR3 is TGCGCCAGCAGCTCCGGGACAGTCTCCTATAATTCACCCCTCCACTTT. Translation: CASSSGTVSYNSPLHF.

The CDR3 DNA sequence: TGTGCCAGCACCCAGACTAGCGGGATGACAGATACGCAGTATTTT. This sequence encodes CASTQTSGMTDTQYF. The V and J genes are TRBV27 and TRBJ2-3; 11 bases line up with TRBD2. The CDR3 covers 15 residues. The trim removed 7 bases at V and 3 bases at J, leaving 6 bases unmatched. The germline V gene has CDR1 MNHEY and CDR2 SMNVEV (reference sequence).

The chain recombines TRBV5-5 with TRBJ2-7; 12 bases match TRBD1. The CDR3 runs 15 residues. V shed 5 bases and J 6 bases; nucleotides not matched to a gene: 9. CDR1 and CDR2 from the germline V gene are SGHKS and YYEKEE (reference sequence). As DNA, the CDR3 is TGTGCCAGCAGACTTTCCGGGACAGGGGGCTTCGAGCAGTACTTC. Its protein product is CASRLSGTGGFEQYF.

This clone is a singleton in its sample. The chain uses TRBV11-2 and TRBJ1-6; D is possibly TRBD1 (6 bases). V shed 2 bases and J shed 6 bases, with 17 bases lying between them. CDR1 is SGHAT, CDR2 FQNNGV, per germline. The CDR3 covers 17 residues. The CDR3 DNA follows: TGTGCCAGCAGCTTATCGGGCAGGGGCTGGGGTAATTCACCCCTCCACTTT. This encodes CASSLSGRGWGNSPLHF. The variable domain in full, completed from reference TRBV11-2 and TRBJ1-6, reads EAGVAQSPRYKIIEKRQSVAFWCNPISGHATLYWYQQILGQGPKLLIQFQNNGVVDDSQLPKDRFSAERLKGVDSTLKIQPAKLEDSAVYLCASSLSGRGWGNSPLHFGNGTRLTVT.

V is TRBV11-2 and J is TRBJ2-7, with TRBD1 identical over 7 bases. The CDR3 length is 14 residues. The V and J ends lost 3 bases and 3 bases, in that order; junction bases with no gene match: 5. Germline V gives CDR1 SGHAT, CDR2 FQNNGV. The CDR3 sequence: CASSLDRSYYEQYF. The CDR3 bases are TGTGCCAGCAGCTTGGACAGGTCCTACTACGAGCAGTACTTC.

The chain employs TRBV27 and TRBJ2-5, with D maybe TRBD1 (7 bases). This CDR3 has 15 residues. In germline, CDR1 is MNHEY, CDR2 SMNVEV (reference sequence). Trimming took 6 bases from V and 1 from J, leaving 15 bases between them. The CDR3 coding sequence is TGTGCCAGCAGCCCCAGACAGGGAGGCCAAGAGACCCAGTACTTC. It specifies CASSPRQGGQETQYF.

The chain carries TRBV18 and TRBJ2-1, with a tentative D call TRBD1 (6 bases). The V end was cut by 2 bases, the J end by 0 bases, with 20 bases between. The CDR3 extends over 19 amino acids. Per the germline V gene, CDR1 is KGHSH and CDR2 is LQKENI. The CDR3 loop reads CASSPVNFAGVGSYNEQFF. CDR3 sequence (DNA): TGTGCCAGCTCACCAGTGAATTTCGCAGGGGTAGGCTCCTACAATGAGCAGTTCTTC.

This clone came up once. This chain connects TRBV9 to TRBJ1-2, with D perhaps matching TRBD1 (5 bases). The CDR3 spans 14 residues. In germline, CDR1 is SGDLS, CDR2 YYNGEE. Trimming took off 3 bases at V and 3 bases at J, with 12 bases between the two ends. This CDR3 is CASSADTADYGYTF. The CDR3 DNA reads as TGTGCCAGCAGCGCGGACACGGCGGACTATGGCTACACCTTC.

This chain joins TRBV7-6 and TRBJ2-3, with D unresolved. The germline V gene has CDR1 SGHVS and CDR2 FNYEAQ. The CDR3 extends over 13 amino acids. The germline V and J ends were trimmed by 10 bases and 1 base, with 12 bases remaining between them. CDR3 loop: CATTFSGTDTQYF. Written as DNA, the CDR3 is TGTGCCACCACTTTCAGCGGCACAGATACGCAGTATTTT.

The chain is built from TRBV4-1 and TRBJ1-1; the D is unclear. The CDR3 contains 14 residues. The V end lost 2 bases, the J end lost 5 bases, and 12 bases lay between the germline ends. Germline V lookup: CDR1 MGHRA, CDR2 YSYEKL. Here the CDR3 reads CASSQLAGRTEAFF. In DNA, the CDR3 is TGCGCCAGCAGCCAACTTGCAGGTAGGACTGAAGCTTTCTTT.